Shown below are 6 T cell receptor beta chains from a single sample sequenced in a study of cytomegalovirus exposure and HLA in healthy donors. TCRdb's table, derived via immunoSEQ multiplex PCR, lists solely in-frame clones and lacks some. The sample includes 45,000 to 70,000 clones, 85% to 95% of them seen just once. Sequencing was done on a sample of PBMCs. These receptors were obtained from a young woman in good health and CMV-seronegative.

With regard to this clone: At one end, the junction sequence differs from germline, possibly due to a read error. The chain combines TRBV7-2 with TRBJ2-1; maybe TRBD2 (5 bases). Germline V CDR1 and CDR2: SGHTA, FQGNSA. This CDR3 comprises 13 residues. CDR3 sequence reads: CASSSRAGRSLIF. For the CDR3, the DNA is TGTGCCAGCAGCTCTAGGGCGGGCAGGTCATTAATCTTC.

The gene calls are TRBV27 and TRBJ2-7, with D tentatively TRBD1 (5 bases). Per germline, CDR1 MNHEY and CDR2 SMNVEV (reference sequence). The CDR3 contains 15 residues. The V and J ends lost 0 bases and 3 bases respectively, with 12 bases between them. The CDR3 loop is CASSLSAGYFYEQYF. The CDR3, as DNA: TGTGCCAGCAGTTTATCAGCAGGGTATTTCTACGAGCAGTACTTC.

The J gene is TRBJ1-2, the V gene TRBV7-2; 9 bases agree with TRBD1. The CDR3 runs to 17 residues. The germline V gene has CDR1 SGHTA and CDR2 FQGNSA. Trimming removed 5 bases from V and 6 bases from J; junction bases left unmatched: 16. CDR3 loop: CASSARRNVGTGNGYTF. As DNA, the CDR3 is TGTGCCAGCAGCGCACGCCGCAATGTCGGGACAGGGAATGGCTACACCTTC.

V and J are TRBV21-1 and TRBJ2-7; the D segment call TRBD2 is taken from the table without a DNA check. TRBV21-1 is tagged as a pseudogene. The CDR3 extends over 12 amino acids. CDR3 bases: TGTGCCAGCAGCACTAGGTCAAAGGAGCAGTACTTC. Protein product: CASSTRSKEQYF.

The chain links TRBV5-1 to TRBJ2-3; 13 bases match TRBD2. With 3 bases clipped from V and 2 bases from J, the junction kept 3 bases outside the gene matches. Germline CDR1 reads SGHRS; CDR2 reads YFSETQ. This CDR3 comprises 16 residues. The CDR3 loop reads CASSSGTSGATDTQYF. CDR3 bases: TGCGCCAGCAGCTCTGGGACTAGCGGGGCCACAGATACGCAGTATTTT.

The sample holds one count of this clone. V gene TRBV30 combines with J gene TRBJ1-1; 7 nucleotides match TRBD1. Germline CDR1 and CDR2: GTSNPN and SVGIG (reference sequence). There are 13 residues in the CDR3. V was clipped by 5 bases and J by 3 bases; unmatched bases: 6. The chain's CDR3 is CAWAQGIHTEAFF. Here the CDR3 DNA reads TGTGCCTGGGCACAGGGGATCCACACTGAAGCTTTCTTT.